This T cell receptor beta chain is from a study of blood T cell repertoires in COVID-19. Across the study: COVID-19 samples from acute and convalescent phases originated in the United States, Italy and Spain. Sources were T cells, B-cell-depleted T cells, or PBMCs; the material itself was cDNA or gDNA.

Study members were between roughly 18 and 89 years old and lived in roughly 24 US regions. The CDR3 extends over 18 amino acids. The germline gives CDR1 MGHRA, CDR2 YSYEKL. Trimming left V 3 bases short and J 0 bases short, with 18 bases between. Original handling: From reference gene primer amplification, estimates of nucleated cell counts were derived. Assay used: immunoSEQ multiplex PCR; TCRdb lists only in-frame clones, some missing. V, J and clone size are those of that table, while D and trimming were read from the DNA. This sample has about 210,000 clones, with 89% found just once. Sequencing input: PBMCs or T cells enriched from blood (not recorded which). The chain couples TRBV4-1 to TRBJ1-3, with D perhaps matching TRBD1 (5 bases). This TCR was sampled from a woman between 18 and 30 years old who had recovered from COVID-19. CDR3 nucleotide sequence: TGCGCCAGCAGCCATACGGCTCAGGGATTTTCCTCTGGAAACACCATATATTTT. Residues: CASSHTAQGFSSGNTIYF.